This T cell receptor beta chain was found in a study of neurological immune-mediated disorders. Study results and limitations: HTLV-1-associated myelopathy showed the most TCR clonal expansion; multiple sclerosis the least, below healthy controls.

Via MiXCR, TCRdb re-called the 5' RACE reads, giving one row per CDR3 protein. Of about 66,000 distinct CDR3 sequences listed, roughly 3.9% are singletons. It was from 2 million PBMCs stored at -80 C that the unsorted libraries were obtained. In its sample, this clonotype was seen many times. Its antigen is currently unknown. This CDR3 region has 13 residues. Trimming took off 1 base at V and 0 bases at J, with 5 bases between the two ends. The V gene's germline CDR1 is DFQATT and CDR2 SNEGSKA (reference sequence). The chain couples TRBV20-1 to TRBJ2-3, with no clear D. The sequenced sample was PBMCs. The clonotype was recovered from a man aged 25 to 40 with multiple sclerosis. For the CDR3, the DNA is TGCAGTGCTAGAGTTCTAAGCACAGATACGCAGTATTTT. Its protein product is CSARVLSTDTQYF.